A selection of T cell receptor beta chains follows, all from one sample in a study of early T cells in non-severe SARS-CoV-2 infection. TCRdb re-called the 5' RACE reads through MiXCR, storing one row per CDR3 protein. The table includes about 79,000 distinct CDR3 sequences, about 13% detected once. Sequenced: whole blood. Every receptor here comes from an adult who was a healthcare worker with PCR-confirmed SARS-CoV-2 infection or an uninfected control (not recorded which). CDR3s include the opening cysteine and the closing phenylalanine or tryptophan. A D gene is named only where the DNA matches it firmly. Size tells how often a clone was seen (once, few, many) or the class of an expanded clone, and some rows leave it out.

clone size	V gene	D gene	J gene	CDR3 protein	CDR3 DNA
few	TRBV12-5	.	TRBJ2-5	CASGLGDTEQETQYF	TGTGCTAGTGGTTTAGGGGACACCGAACAAGAGACCCAGTACTTC
many	TRBV29-1	.	TRBJ2-3	CSAVALLDTQYF	TGCAGCGCCGTAGCTCTCCTAGATACGCAGTATTTT
many	TRBV5-1	.	TRBJ1-1	CASSPVGGEAFF	TGCGCCAGCAGCCCGGTCGGGGGTGAAGCTTTCTTT
many	TRBV3-1	.	TRBJ2-1	CASSPSTGSVNEQFF	TGTGCCAGCAGTCCAAGTACAGGGTCCGTAAATGAGCAGTTCTTC
.	TRBV5-1	.	TRBJ1-1	CASSLGLPNTEAFF	TGCGCCAGCAGCTTGGGACTGCCCAACACTGAAGCTTTCTTT
few	TRBV20-1	.	TRBJ1-1	CTRAGSRNTEAFF	TGCACCCGCGCCGGGAGCCGAAACACTGAAGCTTTCTTT
many	TRBV30	.	TRBJ1-5	CAWSPQGGQPQHF	TGTGCCTGGAGTCCACAGGGAGGGCAGCCCCAGCATTTT
few	TRBV11-3	.	TRBJ2-1	CASSAGDTYNEQFF	TGTGCCAGCAGTGCAGGGGATACCTACAATGAGCAGTTCTTC
many	TRBV25-1	TRBD2	TRBJ2-7	CASSELETSVSYEQYF	TGTGCCAGCAGTGAATTAGAAACTAGCGTGTCCTACGAGCAGTACTTC
.	TRBV10-3	TRBD1	TRBJ1-1	CAISESEQGAGGEAFF	TGTGCCATCAGTGAGAGTGAACAGGGGGCGGGTGGCGAAGCTTTCTTT
.	TRBV7-9	.	TRBJ2-7	CASSWDGSYEQYF	TGTGCCAGCAGCTGGGACGGCTCCTACGAGCAGTACTTC
many	TRBV20-1	.	TRBJ1-3	CSGSGPERNTIYF	TGCAGTGGCTCCGGGCCCGAGAGGAACACCATATATTTT
many	TRBV7-9	TRBD1	TRBJ1-1	CASSLSGDRGTEAFF	TGTGCCAGCAGCCTTAGCGGGGACAGGGGTACTGAAGCTTTCTTT
many	TRBV20-1	.	TRBJ1-4	CSARGSPRDGLEKLFF	TGCAGTGCTAGAGGTTCTCCCCGGGACGGGTTGGAGAAACTGTTTTTT
few	TRBV10-1	.	TRBJ1-1	CASSEGALNTEAFF	TGCGCCAGCAGTGAGGGCGCCCTGAACACTGAAGCTTTCTTT
few	TRBV7-9	TRBD1	TRBJ2-2	CASSSPGQGFTGELFF	TGTGCCAGCAGCTCGCCGGGACAGGGATTCACCGGGGAGCTGTTTTTT
few	TRBV20-1	.	TRBJ2-5	CSARVPKTQYF	TGCAGTGCTAGAGTACCCAAGACCCAGTACTTC
.	TRBV7-6	.	TRBJ1-1	CASSLALASEWNTEAFF	TGTGCCAGCAGCTTAGCCCTAGCGTCTGAGTGGAACACTGAAGCTTTCTTT
.	TRBV9	.	TRBJ2-3	CASSVPTELTSDTQYF	TGTGCCAGCAGCGTACCTACTGAGCTAACCTCAGATACGCAGTATTTT
few	TRBV28	TRBD2	TRBJ2-1	CASRVIAGGSYNEQFF	TGTGCCAGCAGAGTTATAGCGGGAGGGTCCTACAATGAGCAGTTCTTC
few	TRBV6-5	.	TRBJ1-3	CASRLTALGDSGNTIYF	TGTGCCAGCAGACTGACCGCCTTAGGGGACTCTGGAAACACCATATATTTT
few	TRBV7-3	.	TRBJ1-6	CASSYRAGEHSPLHF	TGTGCCAGCAGCTACAGAGCAGGGGAGCATTCACCCCTCCATTTT
many	TRBV7-3	TRBD2	TRBJ2-2	CASSFLGLAGVNTGELFF	TGTGCCAGCAGCTTTTTAGGACTAGCCGGGGTGAACACCGGGGAGCTGTTTTTT
many	TRBV5-1	.	TRBJ2-3	CASSFGSDTQYF	TGCGCCAGCAGCTTTGGCTCGGATACGCAGTATTTT